These 22 T cell receptor beta chains came from one sample sequenced in a study of T cell repertoires in cytomegalovirus infection (dated by TCRdb to between 2019 and 2020). Their cognate antigens are unknown. The treatment or condition label of this sample denotes: in vitro stimulation with specific CMV peptide epitopes to enrich CMV-specific T cells. Instrument on record: Illumina HiSeq 1500. TCRdb reprocessed the public reads (quality trimming at Q25 with fastp, clone calling with MiXCR) and kept in-frame beta chains. Identical CDR3 protein sequences are pooled into one entry, listed with their most common genes and DNA. This sample holds roughly 78,000 distinct CDR3 sequences; around 42% were observed only once. In total, the top ten clones hold just over 90% of the sample. The specimen comprised CD8+ T cells from cultured PBMCs, sampled from culture after CMV antigen stimulation. The receptors originated from a human donor in good health (CMV status not recorded). Some clones in this sample may be carry-over from other donors' samples.

The genes are TRBV6-6 and TRBJ2-1, with D possibly TRBD1 on 5 matching bases. Trimming left V 0 bases short and J 2 bases short, with 17 bases between. Germline values: CDR1 MNHNY, CDR2 SVGAGI (reference sequence). The CDR3 has 18 amino acids. CDR3 sequence: CASSYSSPQGFTYNEQFF. The CDR3 bases are TGTGCCAGCAGTTACTCTAGTCCGCAGGGTTTTACCTACAATGAGCAGTTCTTC.

This clonotype turned up a few times. This sequence joins TRBV4-1 and TRBJ2-6; TRBD2 matches at 10 bases. The CDR3 consists of 20 residues. With V trimmed by 0 bases and J by 0 bases, 8 bases remained unmatched. Germline CDR1 MGHRA, CDR2 YSYEKL. CDR3 nucleotide sequence: TGCGCCAGCAGCCAAGAAGGTATACTAGCGGGGAACTCTGGGGCCAACGTCCTGACTTTC. Protein sequence: CASSQEGILAGNSGANVLTF.

This chain links TRBV4-1 with TRBJ2-6; 8 bases match TRBD1. The CDR3 is made up of 16 amino acids. Germline V gene data show CDR1 as MGHRA and CDR2 as YSYEKL. V lost 8 bases, J lost 0 bases, and 6 bases stayed unmatched. The CDR3: CASHGQGVSGANVLTF. The DNA of the CDR3 is TGCGCCAGCCATGGACAGGGCGTCTCTGGGGCCAACGTCCTGACTTTC.

This clonotype was observed a few times. The V call is TRBV6-6, the J call TRBJ2-5; 9 bases are shared with TRBD1. The trim removed 7 bases at V and 4 bases at J, leaving 10 bases unmatched. The CDR3 length is 15 residues. Germline CDR1 reads MNHNY; CDR2 reads SVGAGI (reference sequence). As DNA, the CDR3 is TGTGCCAGCATCACCCGGGACAGGGACGGAGAGACCCAGTACTTC. Translated, it gives CASITRDRDGETQYF.

V and J are TRBV5-1 and TRBJ2-1; 10 bases agree with TRBD2. The germline CDR1 and CDR2 sequences are SGHRS and YFSETQ. CDR3 length: 15 residues. The trim removed 6 bases at V and 8 bases at J, leaving 11 bases unmatched. The CDR3 here is CASKREAGGPHEQFF. The DNA for the CDR3 is TGCGCCAGCAAACGAGAAGCGGGGGGGCCCCATGAGCAGTTCTTC. The whole variable domain, remainder taken from reference TRBV5-1 and TRBJ2-1, is KAGVTQTPRYLIKTRGQQVTLSCSPISGHRSVSWYQQTPGQGLQFLFEYFSETQRNKGNFPGRFSGRQFSNSRSEMNVSTLELGDSALYLCASKREAGGPHEQFFGPGTRLTVL.

The rearrangement links TRBV27 to TRBJ1-1; D is unclear. Germline V lookup: CDR1 MNHEY, CDR2 SMNVEV (reference sequence). The CDR3 is 10 residues long. Trimming pared 7 bases from V and 10 bases from J, leaving 10 bases between. The CDR3 loop is CASTGRRAFF. The CDR3 DNA sequence: TGTGCCAGCACTGGGAGGAGAGCTTTCTTT.

This chain connects TRBV7-4 to TRBJ2-7; possible D gene TRBD1, 6 bases. This CDR3 has 15 residues. Trimming stripped 2 bases from V and 0 bases from J, with 11 bases between. Germline CDR1 reads SGHVT; CDR2 reads SQSDAQ. The CDR3 DNA sequence: TGTGCCAGCAGCTTACCCGGACAGAGCTCCTACGAGCAGTACTTC. It codes for CASSLPGQSSYEQYF.

The chain recombines TRBV29-1 with TRBJ2-5; the D gene is possibly TRBD1 (5 bases). CDR1 is SQVTM and CDR2 is ANQGSEA in the germline V gene. Trimming took off 3 bases at V and 4 bases at J, with 15 bases between the two ends. The CDR3 spans 14 residues. In DNA form, the CDR3 reads TGCAGCGTTGATCCAGGGCGGTTAGGAGAGACCCAGTACTTC. As protein: CSVDPGRLGETQYF.

This clonotype was seen more than once but under ten times. The V and J genes are TRBV6-1 and TRBJ2-2; maybe TRBD1 (5 bases). Germline CDR1 is MNHNS and CDR2 is SASEGT. V shed 8 bases and J shed 1 base, with 14 bases lying between them. The CDR3 is made up of 15 amino acids. CDR3: CASLGVQENTGELFF. CDR3 in DNA: TGTGCCAGCCTCGGAGTACAGGAGAACACCGGGGAGCTGTTTTTT.

V gene TRBV20-1 combines with J gene TRBJ2-2; TRBD1 is a possible D gene (5 bases). The CDR3 runs to 16 residues. Between the trimmed V and J ends, which lost 0 bases and 0 bases, there was a span of 11 bases. Germline CDR1 and CDR2: DFQATT and SNEGSKA (reference sequence). DNA for the CDR3: TGCAGTGCTAGAGATTTCAGGGCGGCGAACACCGGGGAGCTGTTTTTT. Its protein product is CSARDFRAANTGELFF.

The chain employs TRBV6-1 and TRBJ1-5; D is uncertain. Germline V gene data show CDR1 as MNHNS and CDR2 as SASEGT. The CDR3 is 15 amino acids. V was shortened by 4 bases and J by 2 bases, with 12 bases between the two germline ends. CDR3 DNA: TGTGCCAGCAGTGGTTGGCAGGAGGGCAATCAGCCCCAGCATTTT. It codes for CASSGWQEGNQPQHF.

This clonotype was detected ten times or more. The J gene is TRBJ1-2, the V gene TRBV28; 7 nucleotides align to TRBD1. The junction had 16 bases not matched to a gene; V was cut back by 1 base and J by 5 bases. CDR3 length: 18 amino acids. Germline assignment: CDR1 MDHEN and CDR2 SYDVKM. The CDR3 loop reads CASSLFTPGEGARYGYTF. The CDR3 region has the DNA TGTGCCAGCAGTTTATTCACGCCCGGGGAGGGGGCGCGTTATGGCTACACCTTC.

This clonotype was seen a few times. J is TRBJ2-7 and V is TRBV7-9; 7 nucleotides match TRBD2. This CDR3 has 15 residues. V dropped 5 bases and J dropped 3; count of bases not matched to a gene: 10. Per germline, CDR1 SEHNR and CDR2 FQNEAQ (reference sequence). DNA for the CDR3: TGTGCCAGCAGCCTAGGGCGGGGGACTGGCTACGAGCAGTACTTC. Translating it yields CASSLGRGTGYEQYF.

The CDR3 spells CASSLRSGGAEEQYF. CDR3 coding DNA: TGTGCCAGCAGCTTACGGTCAGGGGGCGCGGAGGAGCAGTACTTC. This sequence joins TRBV7-9 and TRBJ2-7; 8 bases map to TRBD1. The trim removed 2 bases at V and 7 bases at J, leaving 10 bases unmatched. There are 15 residues in the CDR3. Per germline, CDR1 SEHNR and CDR2 FQNEAQ (reference sequence).

CDR3 in DNA: TGTGCCAGCAGTGTGACAGTGAACACCGGGGAGCTGTTTTTT. Its translation is CASSVTVNTGELFF. The chain has TRBV6-6 and TRBJ2-2; maybe TRBD1 (5 bases). Germline V CDR1 and CDR2: MNHNY, SVGAGI (reference sequence). The V end was cut by 5 bases, the J end by 1 base, with 8 bases between. The CDR3 sequence is 14 residues long.

The gene calls are TRBV28 and TRBJ2-1; 8 bases match TRBD2. Germline-derived CDR1 and CDR2 are MDHEN and SYDVKM. The CDR3 is made up of 17 amino acids. V shed 5 bases, J shed 0 bases, and the junction held 9 bases outside the gene matches. The CDR3 loop reads CASSPRGRGVSYNEQFF. The CDR3 DNA follows: TGTGCCAGCAGTCCCCGAGGGCGGGGGGTCTCCTACAATGAGCAGTTCTTC.

This clonotype has more than one count but fewer than ten. This chain connects TRBV28 to TRBJ2-5; a weak D match, TRBD1 (6 bases). CDR3 length: 14 amino acids. CDR1 is MDHEN, CDR2 SYDVKM, per germline. V was trimmed by 10 bases and J by 4 bases, leaving 19 bases between them. The CDR3 sequence is CATRRQVPIETQYF. Here the CDR3 DNA reads TGTGCCACCCGACGACAGGTACCGATAGAGACCCAGTACTTC.

The chain uses TRBV10-3 and TRBJ1-2; D perhaps matches TRBD1 (6 bases). CDR1 ENHRY and CDR2 SYGVKD come from the germline V gene. This CDR3 spans 15 amino acids. V was trimmed by 6 bases and J by 0 bases, leaving 14 bases between them. The CDR3 DNA is TGTGCCATCAGCATTACAGGGAGTGCTAACTATGGCTACACCTTC. This encodes CAISITGSANYGYTF.

This chain links TRBV6-1 with TRBJ2-7; D might be TRBD1 or TRBD2, each matching 5 bases. The CDR3 contains 14 residues. Trimming pared 3 bases from V and 2 bases from J, leaving 11 bases between. CDR1 MNHNS and CDR2 SASEGT come from the germline V gene. The CDR3 here is CASSDTGAAYEQYF. The CDR3 DNA is TGTGCCAGCAGTGACACCGGGGCGGCCTACGAGCAGTACTTC.

The chain carries TRBV5-5 and TRBJ1-5, with D unresolved. The CDR3 consists of 14 residues. Between the trimmed V and J ends, which lost 0 bases and 0 bases, there was a span of 4 bases. CDR1 is SGHKS and CDR2 is YYEKEE in the germline V gene (reference sequence). The CDR3: CASSLAYSNQPQHF. The CDR3 coding sequence is TGTGCCAGCAGCTTGGCGTATAGCAATCAGCCCCAGCATTTT.

The sample holds many counts of this clonotype. The V gene is TRBV7-8, the J gene TRBJ2-3; no reliable D call. V lost 5 bases, J lost 1 base, and 7 bases lay in between. Per germline, CDR1 SGHVS and CDR2 FQNEAQ. This CDR3 is built from 13 residues. CDR3 loop: CASSPARTDTQYF. CDR3 nucleotides: TGTGCCAGCAGCCCCGCCCGCACAGATACGCAGTATTTT. Variable domain in full (rest from reference TRBV7-8 and TRBJ2-3): GAGVSQSPRYKVAKRGQDVALRCDPISGHVSLFWYQQALGQGPEFLTYFQNEAQLDKSGLPSDRFFAERPEGSVSTLKIQRTQQEDSAVYLCASSPARTDTQYFGPGTRLTVL.

The chain uses TRBV9 and TRBJ1-1; D is perhaps TRBD1 (6 bases). The V gene lost 0 bases and the J gene lost 1 base, with 7 bases spanning the gap. The CDR3 runs to 14 residues. CDR1 is SGDLS and CDR2 is YYNGEE in the germline V gene. CDR3 protein: CASSVAQGNTEAFF. CDR3 in DNA: TGTGCCAGCAGCGTAGCACAGGGGAACACTGAAGCTTTCTTT.